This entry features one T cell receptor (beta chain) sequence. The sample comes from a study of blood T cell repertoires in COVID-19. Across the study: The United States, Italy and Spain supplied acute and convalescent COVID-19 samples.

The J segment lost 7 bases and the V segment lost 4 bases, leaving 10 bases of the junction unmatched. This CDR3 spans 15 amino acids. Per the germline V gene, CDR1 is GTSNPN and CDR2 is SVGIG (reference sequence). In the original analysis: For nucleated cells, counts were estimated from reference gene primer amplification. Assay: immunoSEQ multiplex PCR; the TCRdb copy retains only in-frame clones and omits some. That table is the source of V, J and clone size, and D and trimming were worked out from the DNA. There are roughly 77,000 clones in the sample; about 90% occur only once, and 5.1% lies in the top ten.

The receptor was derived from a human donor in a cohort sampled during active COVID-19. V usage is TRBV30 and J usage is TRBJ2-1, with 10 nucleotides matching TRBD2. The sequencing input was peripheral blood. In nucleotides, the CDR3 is TGTGCCTGGACCGTTGCTAGCGGGAGTTTGAATGAGCAGTTCTTC. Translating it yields CAWTVASGSLNEQFF.